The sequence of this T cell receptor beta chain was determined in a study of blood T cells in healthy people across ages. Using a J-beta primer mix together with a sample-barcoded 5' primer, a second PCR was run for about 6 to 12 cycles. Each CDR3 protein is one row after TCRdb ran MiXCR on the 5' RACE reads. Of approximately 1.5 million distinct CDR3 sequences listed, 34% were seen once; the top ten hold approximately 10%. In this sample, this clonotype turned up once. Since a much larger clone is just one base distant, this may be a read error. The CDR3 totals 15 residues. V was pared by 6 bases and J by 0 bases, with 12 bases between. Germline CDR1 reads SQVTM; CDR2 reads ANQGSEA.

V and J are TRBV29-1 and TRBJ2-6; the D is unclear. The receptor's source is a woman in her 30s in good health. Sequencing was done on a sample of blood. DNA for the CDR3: TGCAGCGTCTTGGGCATCCTCTCTGGGGCCAACGTCCTGACTTTC. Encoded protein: CSVLGILSGANVLTF.